This T cell receptor (beta chain) came from a study of metastatic and nonmetastatic thyroid tumors. TCRdb re-called the PCR reads through MiXCR. The profile shows roughly 50,000 clones, around 20% of them singletons. This CDR3 is 11 amino acids long. The germline CDR1 and CDR2 sequences are MNHNS and SASEGT. Between the trimmed V and J ends, which lost 5 bases and 10 bases, there was a span of 11 bases. There were no patients who had received any treatment before thyroid surgery. The sample holds many counts of this clone. The rearrangement links TRBV6-1 to TRBJ2-5; D is unclear. The receptor comes from a male donor with papillary thyroid cancer or a benign thyroid nodule (not recorded which). Some clones in this sample may be carry-over from other donors' samples. Sequencing was performed on blood. The DNA for the CDR3 is TGTGCCAGCAGTTCTAACCTCGGCCAGTACTTC. This translates into CASSSNLGQYF.